A selection of T cell receptor beta chains follows, all from one sample in a study of blood T cell repertoires in COVID-19. TCRdb's table, derived via immunoSEQ multiplex PCR, lists solely in-frame clones and lacks some. The table shows over 250,000 clones, with over 80% occurring only once. Sample: peripheral blood. These receptors originate from a woman in her sixties or seventies with COVID-19, enrolled during active disease. Both conserved end residues are part of each CDR3. D genes are given only for firm matches. The size field is filled for only some rows; it gives once, few, many or a size class.

J | size | D | V | DNA | CDR3
TRBJ2-1 | - | TRBD2 | TRBV11-2 | TGTGCCAGCAGCCCCTTTTTGCGGGAGGGCCATGATGAGCAGTTCTTC | CASSPFLREGHDEQFF
TRBJ2-7 | - | - | TRBV28 | TGTGCCAGCAGTTTCGAGGGTCCGGGAAAATACGAGCAGTACTTC | CASSFEGPGKYEQYF
TRBJ2-7 | - | TRBD1 | TRBV30 | TGTGCCTGGGGGACAGGGAACACCTACGAGCAGTACTTC | CAWGTGNTYEQYF
TRBJ1-3 | - | - | TRBV7-9 | TGTGCCAGCAGCTTGGCGGGAAGGTACTTCTCTGGAAACACCATATATTTT | CASSLAGRYFSGNTIYF
TRBJ2-5 | - | - | TRBV3-1/TRBV3-2 | TGTGCCAGCAGCCTCCGGACACATCAAGAGACCCAGTACTTC | CASSLRTHQETQYF
TRBJ2-1 | - | TRBD1 | TRBV4-2 | TGTGCCAGCAGCCAAGCTGGGCAGGGGGCCCATGAGCAGTTCTTC | CASSQAGQGAHEQFF
TRBJ1-3 | few | - | TRBV19 | TGTGCCAGTTCTTACATCGACTCTGGAAACACCATATATTTT | CASSYIDSGNTIYF
TRBJ2-1 | once | TRBD2 | TRBV2 | TGTGCCAGCAGAGTACTAGCGGGACCCTACAATGAGCAGTTCTTC | CASRVLAGPYNEQFF
TRBJ1-6 | few | - | TRBV15 | TGTGCCACCAGCAGTGAACGGGGTTCCTATAATTCACCCCTCCACTTT | CATSSERGSYNSPLHF
TRBJ2-7 | - | TRBD1 | TRBV15 | TGTGCCACCAGCAGTGAAGGGGGCGCCGTCCGCGAGCAGTACTTC | CATSSEGGAVREQYF
TRBJ2-7 | - | TRBD2 | TRBV11-3 | TGTGCCAGCACCCTGTTTAGCGGGAGCTCCTACGAGCAGTACTTC | CASTLFSGSSYEQYF
TRBJ2-3 | - | TRBD2 | TRBV7-8 | TGTGCCAGCAGCTTAGAGTCTCCCTACGGAGCGGGGGCAGATACGCAGTATTTT | CASSLESPYGAGADTQYF
TRBJ1-2 | - | - | TRBV7-9 | TGTGCCAGCAGCTTGCAGGCCACGGACTATGGCTACACCTTC | CASSLQATDYGYTF
TRBJ1-4 | - | TRBD1 | TRBV27 | TGTGCCAGCAGTCCGTGGACAGGGGAGACTGAAAAACTGTTTTTT | CASSPWTGETEKLFF
TRBJ2-7 | - | TRBD2 | TRBV4-2 | TGTGCCAGCAGCCAAGTCCCAGCGGGAGTAGCCTACGAGCAGTACTTC | CASSQVPAGVAYEQYF
TRBJ2-4 | once | - | TRBV19 | TGTGCCAGTAGCCAAGGGGACAAAAACATTCAGTACTTC | CASSQGDKNIQYF
TRBJ1-4 | - | TRBD1 | TRBV13 | TGTGCCAGCAGCGTTGACAGGGGGCAAACTGAAAAACTGTTTTTT | CASSVDRGQTEKLFF
TRBJ1-6 | - | TRBD1 | TRBV6-2/TRBV6-3 | TGTGCCAGCAGTCGCGACAGGGGAGATAATTCACCCCTCCACTTT | CASSRDRGDNSPLHF
TRBJ2-7 | - | TRBD2 | TRBV6-5 | TGTGCCAGCAGTTCTAATAGCGGGAGGGCCGTATGGTACTTC | CASSSNSGRAVWYF
TRBJ2-7 | - | TRBD2 | TRBV5-4 | TGTGCCAGCAGCTTGGTTAGCGGGAGGGCCTACGAGCAGTACTTC | CASSLVSGRAYEQYF
TRBJ1-1 | - | TRBD1 | TRBV5-4 | TGTGCCAGCAGCAGACAGGGCTGGACTGAAGCTTTCTTT | CASSRQGWTEAFF
TRBJ1-2 | - | TRBD1 | TRBV12-3/TRBV12-4 | TGTGCCACCTCAACAGGGGTGAAGGGCTACACCTTC | CATSTGVKGYTF
TRBJ1-1 | - | - | TRBV4-1 | TGCGCCAGCAGCCGTGGCCCAGGGCAGGCTAACACTGAAGCTTTCTTT | CASSRGPGQANTEAFF
TRBJ1-5 | - | - | TRBV7-2 | TGTGCCAGCAGCTTTAATAGCAATCAGCCCCAGCATTTT | CASSFNSNQPQHF
TRBJ2-1 | - | TRBD2 | TRBV29-1 | TGCAGCGTAGTAAGGGAGGGCTCCTACAATGAGCAGTTCTTC | CSVVREGSYNEQFF
TRBJ1-2 | once | - | TRBV19 | TGTGCCAGTAGTGGAAATCAGGGCCGCGGCTACACCTTC | CASSGNQGRGYTF
TRBJ1-1 | - | - | TRBV21-1 | TGTGCCAGCATGTTTCAGGGCGGGGAGGCTTTCTTT | CASMFQGGEAFF
TRBJ1-4 | - | - | TRBV7-2 | TGTGCCAGCAGCTTAGAGGGGACGGGGGGTGAAAAACTGTTTTTT | CASSLEGTGGEKLFF
TRBJ2-7 | once | - | TRBV7-2 | TGTGCCAGCAGCTTTGGACAGTTCTACTACGAGCAGTACTTC | CASSFGQFYYEQYF
TRBJ2-6 | - | - | TRBV4-3 | TGCGCCAGCAGCCAATCTCCCCGTTCAGGGTCGATTCTGTCTGGGGCCAACGTCCTGACTTTC | CASSQSPRSGSILSGANVLTF
TRBJ2-5 | - | TRBD2 | TRBV29-1 | TGCAGCGTTGACAGACTAGCGGGAGGGGAGACCCAGTACTTC | CSVDRLAGGETQYF
TRBJ2-7 | - | - | TRBV12-3/TRBV12-4 | TGTGCCAGCAGTTTGGGGCCGAACTACGAGCAGTACTTC | CASSLGPNYEQYF
TRBJ1-3 | once | - | TRBV7-9 | TGTGCCAGCACCAGAGTTCAGGGGACTGGAAACACCATATATTTT | CASTRVQGTGNTIYF
TRBJ1-2 | - | TRBD1 | TRBV27 | TGTGCCAGCAGTTTTGTAGACAGGGACTATGGCTACACCTTC | CASSFVDRDYGYTF
TRBJ1-5 | - | TRBD1 | TRBV24-1 | TGTGCCACCAGTGATGGACGACAGGGTATACATCAGCCCCAGCATTTT | CATSDGRQGIHQPQHF
TRBJ1-3 | - | - | TRBV6-1 | TGTGCCAGCAGTGAAGTCCCTACAGGGACCACCAGAAACACCATATATTTT | CASSEVPTGTTRNTIYF
TRBJ1-2 | once | - | TRBV23-1 | TGCGCCAGCAGTCAATCTTTTATCGGCTATGGCTACACCTTC | CASSQSFIGYGYTF
TRBJ2-2 | - | - | TRBV19 | TGTGCTTCTAACCGTGAGGGCCAGGACACCGGGGAGCTGTTTTTT | CASNREGQDTGELFF
TRBJ1-5 | - | - | TRBV28 | TGTGCCAGCAGTTCAGGGGTTGGTCAGCCCCAGCATTTT | CASSSGVGQPQHF
TRBJ2-7 | - | TRBD1 | TRBV19 | TGTGCCAGTAGTATTGCCAGGACAGGAAACTACGAGCAGTACTTC | CASSIARTGNYEQYF
TRBJ1-1 | - | - | TRBV30 | TGTGCCTGGAATGATGAGGTGAACACTGAAGCTTTCTTT | CAWNDEVNTEAFF
TRBJ2-1 | - | - | TRBV30 | TGTGCCTGGACCCTGGGGGCTCGTGAGCAGTTCTTC | CAWTLGAREQFF
TRBJ1-2 | - | - | TRBV7-8 | TGTGCCAGCAGCTTTGGACAGAACTATGGCTACACCTTC | CASSFGQNYGYTF
TRBJ1-1 | - | TRBD1 | TRBV29-1 | TGCAGCTCAAATGACAGGGGCGCTGAAGCTTTCTTT | CSSNDRGAEAFF
TRBJ2-7 | once | TRBD2 | TRBV15 | TGTGCCACCAGCAGAGGGGCTAGCGGGAGTTGGGAGCAGTACTTC | CATSRGASGSWEQYF
TRBJ1-5 | - | - | TRBV11-3 | TGTGCCAGCAGCCACAGAATTTCCGGGGAGATAAATCAGCCCCAGCATTTT | CASSHRISGEINQPQHF
TRBJ1-1 | - | TRBD1 | TRBV12-3/TRBV12-4 | TGTGCCAGCAGGGGACAGGGGAACACTGAAGCTTTCTTT | CASRGQGNTEAFF
TRBJ2-1 | - | - | TRBV5-5 | TGTGCCAGCAGCTTGGTCTTATCCTACAATGAGCAGTTCTTC | CASSLVLSYNEQFF
TRBJ2-7 | - | TRBD2 | TRBV3-1/TRBV3-2 | TGTGCCAGCATCAGCTACATTGGTGAAGCGGGGGCCTCCTACGAGCAGTACTTC | CASISYIGEAGASYEQYF
TRBJ1-1 | - | TRBD1 | TRBV28 | TGTGCCAGCACGCAGGGGGAGACTGAAGCTTTCTTT | CASTQGETEAFF
TRBJ2-2 | - | - | TRBV18 | TGTGCCAGCTCACCACCGAGGGTGGCCGGGGAGCTGTTTTTT | CASSPPRVAGELFF
TRBJ2-1 | - | TRBD2 | TRBV11-3 | TGTGCCAGCAGCTCTAGCGGGAATTACAATGAGCAGTTCTTC | CASSSSGNYNEQFF
TRBJ1-2 | - | - | TRBV15 | TGTGCCACCAGCAGAGATATTGGGGGCCAGGGGCGCGTCTATGGCTACACCTTC | CATSRDIGGQGRVYGYTF
TRBJ1-5 | - | TRBD1 | TRBV2 | TGTGCCAGCAGTGTGGGGACAGGCAATCAGCCCCAGCATTTT | CASSVGTGNQPQHF
TRBJ1-6 | - | - | TRBV5-1 | TGCGCCAGCAGCTTGGATGAGAGGCCCTCAATTTCACCCCTCCACTTT | CASSLDERPSISPLHF
TRBJ1-1 | - | - | TRBV4-2 | TGTGCCAGCAGCCAAGATTTATTCGCGAGGGACACTGAAGCTTTCTTT | CASSQDLFARDTEAFF
TRBJ2-7 | - | - | TRBV7-9 | TGTGCCAGCAGCTTTGAATACGGGAGAAGGAACGAGCAGTACTTC | CASSFEYGRRNEQYF